This TCR beta chain was identified in a study of cytomegalovirus exposure and HLA in healthy donors. The study's findings and limits: Within a later analysis, the majority of CMV-associated TCR beta chains appeared HLA-restricted. Data from an earlier analysis indicated that most TCR beta V segments were productive either about 87% or about 30% of the time. Information on immune exposure was restricted to one variable (CMV serostatus).

The CDR3 extends over 13 amino acids. The germline V gene has CDR1 SGDLS and CDR2 YYNGEE. Trimming took 0 bases from V and 6 from J, leaving 9 bases between them. A multiplex PCR was run with 60 Vbeta primers and 13 Jbeta primers. The data were produced by immunoSEQ multiplex PCR, yet TCRdb's version contains in-frame clones alone and is incomplete. In all, the sample yields some 75,000 clones. Details on this clone: Its antigen is not identified.

The sequenced sample consisted of PBMCs. The V gene is TRBV9, the J gene TRBJ1-1; no clear D. The TCR was taken from a female donor in good health and CMV-seropositive. CDR3 bases: TGTGCCAGCAGCGTAGTCGGAGATGCTGAAGCTTTCTTT. Residues: CASSVVGDAEAFF.